The 5 T cell receptor beta chains below all came from one sample that was sequenced in a study of T cell responses to AZD1222 COVID-19 vaccine. Clones were read by immunoSEQ multiplex PCR, and TCRdb kept only the in-frame ones, dropping some. The repertoire consists of almost 80,000 clones, with about nine tenths occurring once and the leading ten covering roughly a quarter. The input for sequencing was peripheral blood, taken on day 0 of AZD1222 vaccination. The receptors originated from an adult in good health.

The rearrangement joins TRBV4-1 to TRBJ1-5; D not resolved. Germline V gene sequence: CDR1 MGHRA, CDR2 YSYEKL. The CDR3 runs 15 residues. V lost 0 bases and J 0 bases, leaving 6 bases between the germline ends. The CDR3 protein is CASSQDRSSNQPQHF. In DNA, the CDR3 is TGCGCCAGCAGCCAAGATAGAAGTAGCAATCAGCCCCAGCATTTT.

This chain connects TRBV3-1 (or the pseudogene TRBV3-2) to TRBJ2-7; 11 bases agree with TRBD2. The CDR3 runs 22 residues. V was clipped by 7 bases and J by 5 bases; unmatched bases: 31. Germline V gene lookup returns CDR1 LGHDT and CDR2 YNNKEL (reference sequence). CDR3 sequence: CASTKSPPGGVIAGGPWDEQYF. CDR3 coding DNA: TGTGCCAGCACCAAAAGCCCCCCTGGGGGGGTAATAGCGGGAGGGCCTTGGGACGAGCAGTACTTC.

This chain uses TRBV12-3 or TRBV12-4 with TRBJ2-2; weak D call: TRBD2 (5 bases). Between the trimmed V and J ends, which lost 7 bases and 3 bases, there was a span of 9 bases. The CDR3 consists of 13 residues. CDR3 region: CASTPGYTGELFF. In DNA, the CDR3 is TGTGCCAGCACTCCGGGGTACACCGGGGAGCTGTTTTTT.

The chain joins TRBV2 to TRBJ1-5; D unclear. The length of the CDR3 is 14 residues. CDR1 is SNHLY and CDR2 is FYNNEI in the germline V gene. The ends were cut back, 6 bases at V and 3 bases at J, with 12 bases in the middle. CDR3 DNA sequence: TGTGCCAGCAGACCTCGGGCCTCCAATCAGCCCCAGCATTTT. Translated, it gives CASRPRASNQPQHF.

The chain employs TRBV9 and TRBJ1-1; TRBD1 matches 11 bases. Trimming cost V 8 bases and J 1 base; bases outside gene matches: 7. In germline, CDR1 is SGDLS, CDR2 YYNGEE. The CDR3 runs to 15 residues. The CDR3 sequence is CARRTGGGKNTEAFF. CDR3 coding DNA: TGTGCCAGACGGACAGGGGGCGGAAAGAACACTGAAGCTTTCTTT.